The 27 T cell receptor beta chains reported below all come from one sample, sequenced in a study of esophageal squamous cell carcinoma tumors. PCR used a TCR alpha or TCR beta constant-region primer with a P20EA primer, then nested PCR with CA2 or CB2. A polyT18-containing BSL-18E primer started reverse transcription before unbiased adaptor ligation RT-PCR amplified the TCR genes. TCRdb passed the 5' RACE reads through MiXCR, listing each CDR3 protein once. The sample has 260 or so distinct CDR3 sequences; roughly 15% are singletons. Sequencing was performed on tumor tissue. These receptors were collected from a man aged 45-85 years with esophageal squamous cell carcinoma.

The chain recombines TRBV5-1 with TRBJ1-1, with 7 nucleotides matching TRBD1. Trimming at V came to 3 bases and at J to 7 bases, leaving 0 bases not matched to a gene. This CDR3 has 11 residues. Germline V lookup: CDR1 SGHRS, CDR2 YFSETQ. The CDR3 sequence is CASSSGGEAFF. DNA for the CDR3: TGCGCCAGCAGCTCAGGGGGTGAAGCTTTCTTT.

In its sample, this clonotype is medium-sized. The chain employs TRBV29-1 and TRBJ2-1; D is undetermined. The CDR3 contains 11 residues. Germline V gene data show CDR1 as SQVTM and CDR2 as ANQGSEA. The ends were cut back, 6 bases at V and 0 bases at J, with 3 bases in the middle. Written as DNA, the CDR3 is TGCAGCGTAAACTCCTACAATGAGCAGTTCTTC. Translated, it gives CSVNSYNEQFF.

This clonotype rates as large (0.1 to 1%). The V call is TRBV3-1, the J call TRBJ1-1, with 7 bases lining up with TRBD1. Germline CDR1 and CDR2: LGHDT and YNNKEL (reference sequence). The V segment lost 6 bases and the J segment 1 base; nucleotides outside the gene matches: 5. The CDR3 is made up of 14 amino acids. The CDR3 DNA is TGTGCCAGCAGTCAACAGGGGCGGAACACTGAAGCTTTCTTT. Its protein product is CASSQQGRNTEAFF.

This clonotype has only one observation. CDR3 DNA: TGCAACAGCAGCCAAGTGAGCGGTGAGCAGTTCTTC. It yields the protein CNSSQVSGEQFF. The rearrangement uses TRBV4-1 and TRBJ2-1; D might be TRBD2 (5 bases). This CDR3 region has 12 residues. Germline lookup yields CDR1 MGHRA and CDR2 YSYEKL.

This clonotype rates as large. The rearrangement links TRBV11-3 to TRBJ2-7, with D possibly TRBD1 on 5 matching bases. The CDR3 consists of 15 residues. The ends were cut back, 5 bases at V and 0 bases at J, with 14 bases in the middle. CDR1 is SGHNT, CDR2 YENEEA, per germline. The CDR3 sequence is CASSPPTGVSYEQYF. The DNA for the CDR3 is TGTGCCAGCAGCCCCCCTACAGGCGTCTCCTACGAGCAGTACTTC.

In its sample, this clonotype ranks as large. The chain recombines TRBV10-3 with TRBJ1-5; 8 positions agree with TRBD1. V lost 4 bases to trimming and J lost 6 bases; unmatched junction nucleotides: 5. The CDR3 sequence is 14 residues long. The V gene's germline CDR1 is ENHRY and CDR2 SYGVKD. Here the CDR3 reads CAISGTGRGQPQHF. In nucleotides, the CDR3 is TGTGCCATCAGTGGGACAGGGCGGGGTCAGCCCCAGCATTTT.

In its sample, this clonotype was seen a few times. V and J are TRBV23-1 and TRBJ1-1; D unclear. TRBV23-1 is identified as an open reading frame with a role that is uncertain. The CDR3 sequence is 15 residues long. With 10 bases removed from V and 4 bases from J, the gap between germline ends came to 22 bases. The CDR3 reads CANKKRRVSCTEAFF. The DNA for the CDR3 is TGCGCCAACAAAAAAAGGAGGGTATCTTGCACTGAAGCTTTCTTT.

In the case of this clonotype: A much larger clone lies a single base off, so this may be a read error. The V call is TRBV4-2, the J call TRBJ2-3; no clear D. The length of the CDR3 is 18 residues. Germline CDR1 LGHNA, CDR2 YNFKEQ. Here the CDR3 reads CDSSQDLGSRLGTDTQYF. CDR3 nucleotide sequence: TGTGACAGCAGCCAAGATCTGGGGTCCCGGTTGGGTACAGATACGCAGTATTTT.

In the case of this clonotype: At one of its ends the junction is not consistent with the germline gene, which may arise from a read error. This chain links TRBV25-1 with TRBJ1-2; D unresolved. The CDR3 has 12 amino acids. Germline-derived CDR1 and CDR2 are MGHDK and SYGVNS. CDR3 amino acids: CASSKYGRRYTF. The CDR3 DNA sequence: TGTGCCAGCAGTAAATATGGGAGGCGCTACACCTTC.

By frequency in the sample, this clonotype is large. The chain is built from TRBV29-1 and TRBJ2-7; possible D gene TRBD1, 6 bases. V shed 7 bases and J shed 3 bases, with 16 bases lying between them. Per germline, CDR1 SQVTM and CDR2 ANQGSEA. The CDR3 is 13 residues long. The CDR3 DNA reads as TGCAGCGCGTCTTCGGGACACGACTACGAGCAGTACTTC. Encoded protein: CSASSGHDYEQYF.

This clonotype was seen only a few times. The chain carries TRBV4-1 and TRBJ2-3; 10 nucleotides agree with TRBD2. Trimming removed 4 bases from V and 1 base from J; junction bases left unmatched: 8. The CDR3 runs to 17 residues. Looked up from germline, CDR1 is MGHRA and CDR2 is YSYEKL. CDR3: CASSLLSGTSGTDTQYF. The CDR3 DNA reads as TGCGCCAGCAGCCTTCTCTCCGGGACTAGCGGCACAGATACGCAGTATTTT.

In this sample, this clonotype is hyperexpanded. This chain joins TRBV6-5 and TRBJ1-2; 8 bases match TRBD1. The CDR3 has 13 residues. Germline lookup yields CDR1 MNHEY and CDR2 SVGAGI. Germline trimming cut 8 bases from V and 5 bases from J; bases unmatched to any gene: 7. CDR3 loop: CASGEQGVYGYTF. The CDR3 DNA reads TGTGCCAGCGGAGAACAGGGGGTTTATGGCTACACCTTC.

The gene calls are TRBV9 and TRBJ1-4, with TRBD1 matching over 9 bases. CDR3 length equals 17 residues. V trimming: 0 bases; J trimming: 7 bases; junction bases outside the gene matches: 10. Germline-derived CDR1 and CDR2 are SGDLS and YYNGEE. Here the CDR3 DNA reads TGTGCCAGCAGCGTAGGCGGGGGACAGGGAAGTTTTGAAAAACTGTTTTTT. This codes for CASSVGGGQGSFEKLFF.

Regarding this clonotype: One junction end does not reproduce the germline sequence, and a read error may be involved. The chain joins TRBV2 to TRBJ2-3; 9 positions match TRBD1. The germline CDR1 and CDR2 sequences are SNHLY and FYNNEI. The CDR3 is 11 amino acids. CDR3 sequence reads: CASSVWDRVDF. Here the CDR3 DNA reads TGTGCCAGCAGTGTTTGGGACAGGGTTGATTTT.

In regard to this clonotype: This could be a read error, since a much larger clone is one nucleotide away. The chain is built from TRBV27 and TRBJ1-5, with D hard to call. The CDR3 spans 17 residues. V was pared by 4 bases and J by 4 bases, with 20 bases between. CDR1 and CDR2 (germline): MNHEY, SMNVEV (reference sequence). CDR3 nucleotide sequence: TGTGCCAGCAGTTCCCACCCCCTGACAAGGCTAAATCAGCCCCAGCATTTT. It is translated as CASSSHPLTRLNQPQHF.

This clonotype is termed large. This chain joins TRBV19 and TRBJ2-6, with TRBD2 matching 12 bases. After removal of 8 bases from V and 1 base from J, the junction contained 3 bases not matched to a gene. CDR3 length: 16 residues. Germline V gene lookup returns CDR1 LNHDA and CDR2 SQIVND (reference sequence). This chain's CDR3 is CASSGTSGSGANVLTF. DNA of the CDR3: TGTGCCAGTTCCGGGACTAGCGGGTCTGGGGCCAACGTCCTGACTTTC.

This clonotype occurred a few times. This chain connects TRBV6-6 to TRBJ1-5; the D is unclear. This CDR3 has 14 amino acids. V was pared by 7 bases and J by 5 bases, with 15 bases between. Per germline, CDR1 MNHNY and CDR2 SVGAGI (reference sequence). The CDR3 is CASKIGGLHQPQHF. Written as DNA, the CDR3 is TGTGCCAGCAAAATTGGAGGGTTACATCAGCCCCAGCATTTT.

The CDR3 DNA reads as TGTGCCAGCAGAACCTCGCGGGGGGGACCCTTAAATGAGCAGTTCTTC. Its translation: CASRTSRGGPLNEQFF. The rearrangement joins TRBV7-9 to TRBJ2-1; 9 positions agree with TRBD2. This CDR3 has 16 residues. V was pared by 6 bases and J by 7 bases, with 13 bases of the junction left unmatched. Germline V gives CDR1 SEHNR, CDR2 FQNEAQ (reference sequence).

In this sample, this clonotype is large. The gene calls are TRBV28 and TRBJ1-2; D perhaps matches TRBD1 (6 bases). V lost 4 bases and J 8 bases, leaving 20 bases between the germline ends. Germline values: CDR1 MDHEN, CDR2 SYDVKM. There are 15 residues in the CDR3. The CDR3 sequence: CASSSLAGERGGYTF. For the CDR3, the DNA is TGTGCCAGCAGTTCCCTTGCAGGGGAACGAGGCGGCTACACCTTC.

In its sample, this clonotype ranks as medium-sized. This chain joins TRBV19 and TRBJ1-5; D is uncertain. V lost 4 bases to trimming and J lost 4 bases, with 5 bases between them. This CDR3 spans 12 amino acids. Germline CDR1 is LNHDA and CDR2 is SQIVND (reference sequence). CDR3 coding DNA: TGTGCCAGTAGTACCTCTAATCAGCCCCAGCATTTT. It translates to CASSTSNQPQHF.

This clonotype is labeled as large. CDR3 amino acids: CSASPWTSGTEQFF. The CDR3 nucleotides read TGCAGTGCTAGCCCTTGGACTAGCGGGACGGAGCAGTTCTTC. The gene calls are TRBV20-1 and TRBJ2-1; 12 bases map to TRBD2. Germline trimming cut 3 bases from V and 10 bases from J; bases unmatched to any gene: 7. The CDR3 totals 14 residues. Germline CDR1 and CDR2: DFQATT and SNEGSKA (reference sequence).

The chain links TRBV5-8 to TRBJ2-1; a weak D match, TRBD2 (5 bases). V lost 2 bases, J lost 3 bases, and 12 bases lay in between. Germline CDR1 is SGHTS and CDR2 is YDEGEE. This CDR3 contains 15 residues. The CDR3 here is CASSFGLGSYNEQFF. In nucleotides, the CDR3 is TGTGCCAGCAGCTTCGGCCTGGGGAGCTACAATGAGCAGTTCTTC.

The sample holds a few counts of this clonotype. This chain connects TRBV29-1 to TRBJ2-7; 10 positions agree with TRBD1. The CDR3 totals 14 residues. V was pared by 6 bases and J by 5 bases, with 10 bases of the junction left unmatched. Germline CDR1 reads SQVTM; CDR2 reads ANQGSEA. The CDR3 is CSVKWDRGLDEQYF. CDR3 bases: TGCAGCGTAAAGTGGGACAGGGGCCTGGACGAGCAGTACTTC.

The genes are TRBV9 and TRBJ1-2, with 9 bases identical to TRBD1. CDR3 length: 15 residues. The germline CDR1 and CDR2 sequences are SGDLS and YYNGEE. J was trimmed by 5 bases and V by 5 bases; bases with no gene match: 10. The CDR3 coding sequence is TGTGCCAGCAGGGCGGACAGGGGTGAAAGATATGGCTACACCTTC. Protein product: CASRADRGERYGYTF.

By proportion, this clonotype is hyperexpanded. The genes are TRBV7-9 and TRBJ2-7, with 9 nucleotides matching TRBD1. Germline CDR1 reads SEHNR; CDR2 reads FQNEAQ (reference sequence). V was pared by 6 bases and J by 4 bases, with 10 bases of the junction left unmatched. The CDR3 spans 15 residues. CDR3 residues: CASSSRQGGGYEQYF. CDR3 DNA: TGTGCCAGCAGTTCGAGACAGGGGGGAGGATACGAGCAGTACTTC.

In its sample, this clonotype ranks as medium-sized. The chain carries TRBV19 and TRBJ2-6; the D is unclear. Germline V gene data show CDR1 as LNHDA and CDR2 as SQIVND (reference sequence). V gave up 6 bases and J gave up 0 bases, with 9 bases separating them. The CDR3 length is 15 residues. The CDR3 DNA sequence: TGTGCCAGTAGCGTGATAGGCTCTGGGGCCAACGTCCTGACTTTC. This gives the protein CASSVIGSGANVLTF.

This clonotype is deemed large (0.1 to 1%). This rearrangement joins TRBV3-1 to TRBJ2-2; D possibly corresponds to TRBD1 (5 bases). CDR1 and CDR2 (germline): LGHDT, YNNKEL (reference sequence). The CDR3 totals 16 residues. The germline V and J ends were trimmed by 3 bases and 4 bases, with 15 bases remaining between them. Written as DNA, the CDR3 is TGTGCCAGCAGCCAGCATCAGGGTAGGGGCACCGGGGAGCTGTTTTTT. Protein product: CASSQHQGRGTGELFF.